The 29 T cell receptor beta chains reported below all come from one sample, sequenced in a study of blood T cell repertoires in COVID-19. Sequencing was performed with immunoSEQ multiplex PCR; in TCRdb, only in-frame clones are kept and a portion is missing. The profile shows approximately 220,000 clones, roughly 85% of them singletons. Input material: PBMCs or T cells enriched from blood (not recorded which). These receptors came from a woman aged 40 to 50 with acute COVID-19.

This clone was picked up one time. This chain links TRBV14 with TRBJ2-3; maybe TRBD2 (5 bases). This CDR3 region has 16 residues. Trimming removed 4 bases at V and 5 bases at J, with 19 bases between. CDR1 and CDR2 (germline): SGHDN, FVKESK. The CDR3 sequence is CASSLRTVRRGDTQYF. The CDR3 DNA reads TGTGCCAGCAGCCTCCGGACTGTTCGAAGAGGAGATACGCAGTATTTT.

V and J are TRBV27 and TRBJ1-5; no clear D gene. CDR3 length: 13 residues. Trimming pared 4 bases from V and 2 bases from J, leaving 6 bases between. Germline assignment: CDR1 MNHEY and CDR2 SMNVEV (reference sequence). Here the CDR3 reads CASSSGGNQPQHF. For the CDR3, the DNA is TGTGCCAGCAGTTCCGGGGGCAATCAGCCCCAGCATTTT.

This chain joins TRBV4-2 and TRBJ2-3; D perhaps matches TRBD2 (7 bases). Trimming cost V 6 bases and J 4 bases, with 17 bases left between them. The germline gives CDR1 LGHNA, CDR2 YNFKEQ. This CDR3 region has 15 residues. The CDR3: CASSHGRGAADTQYF. CDR3 nucleotides: TGTGCCAGCAGTCATGGGAGGGGGGCCGCAGATACGCAGTATTTT.

Only one count was recorded for this clone. The chain combines TRBV30 with TRBJ2-1, with 9 bases identical to TRBD2. V shed 3 bases and J 5 bases; nucleotides not matched to a gene: 8. This CDR3 spans 15 amino acids. The germline CDR1 and CDR2 sequences are GTSNPN and SVGIG (reference sequence). The CDR3 DNA is TGTGCCTGGAGCCGGGGACTAGCTCCCAACAATGAGCAGTTCTTC. It specifies CAWSRGLAPNNEQFF.

This chain connects TRBV27 to TRBJ2-4, with 9 bases matching TRBD1. Germline V gene lookup returns CDR1 MNHEY and CDR2 SMNVEV (reference sequence). Trimming took 5 bases from V and 3 from J; bases not matched to a gene: 17. The length of the CDR3 is 19 residues. CDR3 sequence reads: CASSQTGTGSLGGKNIQYF. DNA for the CDR3: TGTGCCAGCAGTCAAACCGGGACAGGGTCCCTTGGGGGCAAAAACATTCAGTACTTC.

The chain joins TRBV11-1 to TRBJ1-1; TRBD1 is a possible D gene (6 bases). The CDR3 length is 14 residues. V was shortened by 5 bases and J by 1 base, with 11 bases between the two germline ends. Looked up from germline, CDR1 is SGHAT and CDR2 is FQDESV (reference sequence). The DNA of the CDR3 is TGTGCCAGCAGCCGGAGAGGGGGGAACACTGAAGCTTTCTTT. It yields the protein CASSRRGGNTEAFF.

This clone was seen a handful of times. The gene calls are TRBV23-1 and TRBJ2-7, with 10 bases fitting TRBD1. TRBV23-1 is given ORF status, its function remaining uncertain. V lost 1 base to trimming and J lost 4 bases; unmatched junction nucleotides: 1. CDR3 length equals 14 residues. CDR3 sequence (DNA): TGCGCCAGCAGTCAATGGGACAGGGGTTACGAGCAGTACTTC. This encodes CASSQWDRGYEQYF.

The chain carries TRBV7-3 and TRBJ2-1; 11 bases map to TRBD1. The V gene end was trimmed by 7 bases and the J gene end by 6 bases; junction bases not matched to a gene: 2. Germline CDR1 reads SGHTA; CDR2 reads FQGTGA. The CDR3 runs to 13 residues. In nucleotides, the CDR3 is TGTGCCAGCACTGGGACAGGGGGCAATGAGCAGTTCTTC. Protein: CASTGTGGNEQFF.

V is TRBV4-2 and J is TRBJ2-7; tentative D call: TRBD1 (7 bases). The ends were cut back, 0 bases at V and 0 bases at J, with 12 bases in the middle. Germline values: CDR1 LGHNA, CDR2 YNFKEQ. This CDR3 spans 16 amino acids. CDR3 amino acids: CASSQDYQGGSYEQYF. Here the CDR3 DNA reads TGTGCCAGCAGCCAAGATTACCAGGGGGGCTCCTACGAGCAGTACTTC.

V and J are TRBV7-2 and TRBJ2-1, with 7 bases identical to TRBD2. Germline-derived CDR1 and CDR2 are SGHTA and FQGNSA. CDR3 length: 12 residues. Trimming took 1 base from V and 14 from J; bases not matched to a gene: 5. The CDR3: CASSLDGRREFF. CDR3 coding DNA: TGTGCCAGCAGCTTAGACGGGAGGAGGGAGTTCTTC. The full variable domain, in which reference TRBV7-2 and TRBJ2-1 provide the parts outside the CDR3, is GAGVSQSPSNKVTEKGKDVELRCDPISGHTALYWYRQSLGQGLEFLIYFQGNSAPDKSGLPSDRFSAERTGGSVSTLTIQRTQQEDSAVYLCASSLDGRREFFGPGTRLTVL.

V and J are TRBV19 and TRBJ2-3, with 7 bases fitting TRBD2. This CDR3 comprises 13 residues. V lost 7 bases, J lost 5 bases, and 6 bases stayed unmatched. CDR1 LNHDA and CDR2 SQIVND come from the germline V gene (reference sequence). The CDR3 protein is CASNREAGDTQYF. The CDR3 nucleotides are TGTGCCAGTAACCGGGAGGCGGGAGATACGCAGTATTTT. Combining the CDR3 with reference TRBV19 and TRBJ2-3 gives the whole variable domain DGGITQSPKYLFRKEGQNVTLSCEQNLNHDAMYWYRQDPGQGLRLIYYSQIVNDFQKGDIAEGYSVSREKKESFPLTVTSAQKNPTAFYLCASNREAGDTQYFGPGTRLTVL.

In this sample, this clone turned up a few times. V usage is TRBV28 and J usage is TRBJ1-5; 8 nucleotides match TRBD1. The trim removed 4 bases at V and 3 bases at J, leaving 5 bases unmatched. CDR1 is MDHEN, CDR2 SYDVKM, per germline. The length of the CDR3 is 15 residues. The CDR3 nucleotides are TGTGCCAGCAGTTCCGGGACAGGAGACAATCAGCCCCAGCATTTT. Its translation: CASSSGTGDNQPQHF.

The chain couples TRBV10-3 to TRBJ1-2; the D gene is possibly TRBD1 (6 bases). The V and J ends lost 0 bases and 8 bases respectively, with 16 bases between them. Germline V CDR1 and CDR2: ENHRY, SYGVKD. The CDR3 runs to 15 residues. The DNA of the CDR3 is TGTGCCATCAGTGAGTCGACGCAGGGGAGTGAAGGCTACACCTTC. Its translation: CAISESTQGSEGYTF.

In this sample, this clone turned up a few times. The chain recombines TRBV5-1 with TRBJ2-5; 7 positions agree with TRBD1. Germline values: CDR1 SGHRS, CDR2 YFSETQ. The CDR3 consists of 15 residues. The V and J ends lost 6 bases and 2 bases, in that order; junction bases with no gene match: 10. The CDR3, as DNA: TGCGCCAGCACCAATACGGGACAGCAGCAAGAGACCCAGTACTTC. It is translated as CASTNTGQQQETQYF.

The CDR3 region has the DNA TGTGCCAGTACGAGGGGCGGGAGAGTGTATGAGCAGTTCTTC. This sequence encodes CASTRGGRVYEQFF. The V gene is TRBV19, the J gene TRBJ2-1; 7 positions agree with TRBD2. This CDR3 region has 14 residues. V lost 7 bases to trimming and J lost 8 bases; unmatched junction nucleotides: 11. The germline CDR1 and CDR2 sequences are LNHDA and SQIVND (reference sequence).

The chain recombines TRBV28 with TRBJ2-6, with D maybe TRBD2 (6 bases). The CDR3 runs to 15 residues. With 6 bases removed from V and 1 base from J, the gap between germline ends came to 10 bases. From germline, CDR1 is MDHEN and CDR2 SYDVKM. This CDR3 reads CASRTGTSGANVLTF. The CDR3 nucleotides are TGTGCCAGCAGGACTGGGACTTCTGGGGCCAACGTCCTGACTTTC.

The chain uses TRBV12-3 or TRBV12-4 and TRBJ2-3; tentative D call: TRBD2 (6 bases). This CDR3 is built from 13 residues. Deletions cut 2 bases from V and 3 bases from J, with 6 bases between. CDR3 protein: CASSLRGTDTQYF. Here the CDR3 DNA reads TGTGCCAGCAGTTTACGGGGGACAGATACGCAGTATTTT.

The chain recombines TRBV3-1 (or the pseudogene TRBV3-2) with TRBJ1-1; the match to TRBD1 covers 7 bases. CDR1 LGHDT and CDR2 YNNKEL come from the germline V gene (reference sequence). The length of the CDR3 is 17 residues. The V segment lost 4 bases and the J segment 0 bases; nucleotides outside the gene matches: 11. The CDR3 reads CASSRGDREWVNTEAFF. For the CDR3, the DNA is TGTGCCAGCAGCCGAGGAGACAGGGAATGGGTGAACACTGAAGCTTTCTTT.

In nucleotides, the CDR3 is TGTGCCAGTACTCCCGATCGACTAGCGTCAGAGACCCAGTACTTC. It yields the protein CASTPDRLASETQYF. The V call is TRBV19, the J call TRBJ2-5; 8 bases are shared with TRBD2. Trimming cost V 7 bases and J 4 bases; bases outside gene matches: 11. CDR1 is LNHDA, CDR2 SQIVND, per germline (reference sequence). The CDR3 spans 15 residues.

This rearrangement joins TRBV28 to TRBJ1-1; 7 nucleotides align to TRBD1. This CDR3 spans 12 amino acids. Germline CDR1 reads MDHEN; CDR2 reads SYDVKM. V shed 6 bases, J shed 10 bases, and the junction held 8 bases outside the gene matches. CDR3 residues: CASSFLGGSAFF. Written as DNA, the CDR3 is TGTGCCAGCAGCTTCCTAGGGGGCTCAGCTTTCTTT.

This chain connects TRBV4-1 to TRBJ1-2; D is perhaps TRBD1 (5 bases). The CDR3 spans 16 residues. Per the germline V gene, CDR1 is MGHRA and CDR2 is YSYEKL. The germline V and J ends were trimmed by 3 bases and 8 bases, with 22 bases remaining between them. CDR3 sequence reads: CASSQASGTQPAGYTF. The CDR3 DNA follows: TGCGCCAGCAGCCAGGCTTCCGGGACTCAACCCGCCGGCTACACCTTC.

The chain combines TRBV10-2 with TRBJ2-7; unclear D gene. The CDR3 is 13 amino acids. From germline, CDR1 is WSHSY and CDR2 SAAADI. The V end was cut by 8 bases, the J end by 4 bases, with 15 bases between. Here the CDR3 DNA reads TGCGCCAGCCTGAGCCCGGGTGGATACGAGCAGTACTTC. This codes for CASLSPGGYEQYF.

The chain uses TRBV29-1 and TRBJ2-1; 9 bases fit TRBD2. This CDR3 is built from 13 residues. With 7 bases clipped from V and 7 bases from J, the junction kept 8 bases outside the gene matches. The germline CDR1 and CDR2 sequences are SQVTM and ANQGSEA. The CDR3 DNA reads as TGCAGCGCCCCGGGACTAGCTAGGAATGAGCAGTTCTTC. Protein sequence: CSAPGLARNEQFF.

This chain joins TRBV28 and TRBJ2-3; TRBD1 agrees at 8 bases. In germline, CDR1 is MDHEN, CDR2 SYDVKM. Losses at the gene ends were 6 bases for V and 4 bases for J; bases not matched to a gene: 6. The CDR3 extends over 14 amino acids. The CDR3 DNA reads as TGTGCCAGCAGGACGGACAGGGTGGCAGATACGCAGTATTTT. Amino acids: CASRTDRVADTQYF.

The chain is built from TRBV7-2 and TRBJ1-5, with TRBD1 identical over 9 bases. With V trimmed by 1 base and J by 0 bases, 7 bases remained unmatched. The CDR3 extends over 18 amino acids. The V gene's germline CDR1 is SGHTA and CDR2 FQGNSA. The CDR3 is CASSLGTGAGYSNQPQHF. DNA of the CDR3: TGTGCCAGCAGCTTAGGGACAGGGGCAGGGTATAGCAATCAGCCCCAGCATTTT.

V is TRBV4-3 and J is TRBJ2-7; D is possibly TRBD2 (5 bases). CDR1 and CDR2 (germline): LGHNA, YSLEER. CDR3 length: 14 amino acids. Trimming took off 4 bases at V and 1 base at J, with 11 bases between the two ends. Here the CDR3 reads CASSRAGDSYEQYF. DNA of the CDR3: TGCGCCAGCAGCCGTGCCGGGGATTCCTACGAGCAGTACTTC.

The rearrangement links TRBV27 to TRBJ1-1; D remains ambiguous. The germline V gene has CDR1 MNHEY and CDR2 SMNVEV (reference sequence). The CDR3 extends over 17 amino acids. Trimming left V 1 base short and J 2 bases short, with 17 bases between. CDR3 in DNA: TGTGCCAGCAGTTTATTCTCGGGTTCGGGATATAACACTGAAGCTTTCTTT. Amino acid sequence: CASSLFSGSGYNTEAFF.

The chain couples TRBV7-9 to TRBJ2-3; no clear D. The CDR3 extends over 14 amino acids. Germline CDR1 and CDR2: SEHNR and FQNEAQ (reference sequence). The V and J ends lost 5 bases and 6 bases respectively, with 15 bases between them. CDR3 DNA: TGTGCCAGCAGCATTCCAGACGGAGTGGATACGCAGTATTTT. This encodes CASSIPDGVDTQYF.

The chain combines TRBV3-1 (or the pseudogene TRBV3-2) with TRBJ2-2, with D perhaps matching TRBD2 (5 bases). The CDR3 length is 14 residues. CDR1 and CDR2 from the germline V gene are LGHDT and YNNKEL (reference sequence). V lost 0 bases to trimming and J lost 9 bases, with 11 bases between them. CDR3 sequence (DNA): TGTGCCAGCAGCCAAGATACGGAGCGGCGGGAGCTGTTTTTT. It codes for CASSQDTERRELFF.